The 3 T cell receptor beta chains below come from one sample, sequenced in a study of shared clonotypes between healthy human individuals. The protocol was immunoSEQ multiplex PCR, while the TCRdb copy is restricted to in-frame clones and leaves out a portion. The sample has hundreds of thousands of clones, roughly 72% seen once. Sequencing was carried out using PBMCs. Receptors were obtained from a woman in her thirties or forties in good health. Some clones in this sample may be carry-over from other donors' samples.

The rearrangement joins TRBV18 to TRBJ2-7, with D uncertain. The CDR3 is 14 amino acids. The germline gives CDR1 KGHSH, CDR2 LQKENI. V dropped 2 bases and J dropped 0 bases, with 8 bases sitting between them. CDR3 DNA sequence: TGTGCCAGCTCACCATACTCGGACTCCTACGAGCAGTACTTC. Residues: CASSPYSDSYEQYF.

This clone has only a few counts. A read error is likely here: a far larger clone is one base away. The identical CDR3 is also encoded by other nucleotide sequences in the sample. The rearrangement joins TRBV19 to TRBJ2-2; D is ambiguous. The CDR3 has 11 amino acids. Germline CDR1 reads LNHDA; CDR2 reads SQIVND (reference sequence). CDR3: CASSNHGELFF. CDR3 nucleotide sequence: TGCGCCAGTAGTAACCACGGGGAGCTGTTTTTT.

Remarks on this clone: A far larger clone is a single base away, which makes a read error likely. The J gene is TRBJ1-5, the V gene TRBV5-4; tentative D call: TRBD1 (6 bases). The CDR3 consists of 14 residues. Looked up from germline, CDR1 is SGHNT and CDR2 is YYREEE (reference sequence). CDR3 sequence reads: CATNRADSNQAQHF. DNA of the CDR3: TGTGCCACCAACAGGGCCGATAGCAATCAGGCCCAGCATTTT.